This T cell receptor (beta chain) was recovered during a study of control samples from healthy donors and cancer patients. Trimming shortened V by 7 bases and J by 2 bases, and 15 bases separated the two germline ends. CDR3 length: 14 residues. Per the germline V gene, CDR1 is GTSNPN and CDR2 is SVGIG (reference sequence). Using immunoSEQ multiplex PCR, the repertoire was profiled, and TCRdb retains in-frame clones only, with some absent. The sample includes around 130,000 clones, roughly 89% of them seen just once. The sequence was obtained from a man aged 25 to 40 in good health. This chain links TRBV30 with TRBJ2-1, with D perhaps matching TRBD1 (8 bases). Material for sequencing was blood. The CDR3 region has the DNA TGTGCCTACACAGGGGGGGGCCCCTACAATGAGCAGTTCTTC. This encodes CAYTGGGPYNEQFF.